A single T cell receptor beta chain is shown here with its context. The sample is drawn from a study of blood T cell repertoires in COVID-19. Study summary: The origin of the acute and convalescent COVID-19 samples was the United States, Italy and Spain. T cells, B-cell-depleted T cells, or PBMCs provided the cDNA or gDNA that served as material.

Germline V gene data show CDR1 as SGHKS and CDR2 as YYEKEE (reference sequence). The CDR3 is made up of 15 amino acids. J lost 6 bases, V lost 4 bases, and 10 bases had no gene match. In the authors' workflow: Amplification from reference gene primers served as the basis for estimated nucleated cell counts. TCRdb's table, derived via immunoSEQ multiplex PCR, lists solely in-frame clones and lacks some. The V and J calls and clone size are taken from that table; D and trimming were inferred from the DNA. The sample consists of under 250,000 clones, 80% to 85% of them appearing once. This clonotype was sampled from a woman aged 55-69 years who had recovered from COVID-19. J is TRBJ2-1 and V is TRBV5-5, with 7 nucleotides matching TRBD2. Sequenced material: peripheral blood. The CDR3: CASSQRGTTLNEQFF. The CDR3 DNA reads TGTGCCAGCAGCCAACGGGGGACTACCCTCAATGAGCAGTTCTTC.